A single sample is the source of the 12 T cell receptor beta chains below, sequenced in a study of shared clonotypes between healthy human individuals. Generated by immunoSEQ multiplex PCR, the TCRdb table keeps only in-frame clones and is missing some. Of around 2,000,000 clones in the sample, 85% to 95% were seen once. The sample taken for sequencing was naive CD4+ T cells sorted from blood. Stated subset: CD45RA+ positively selected. These receptors were collected from a man aged 18 to 29 in good health.

The V call is TRBV7-8, the J call TRBJ1-2, with 7 bases lining up with TRBD1. Trimming took 3 bases from V and 3 from J; bases not matched to a gene: 1. There are 13 residues in the CDR3. Germline assignment: CDR1 SGHVS and CDR2 FQNEAQ. The CDR3 DNA is TGTGCCAGCAGCTTTCAGGGGGACTATGGCTACACCTTC. Translated, it gives CASSFQGDYGYTF.

V and J are TRBV5-1 and TRBJ1-3; D is uncertain. The germline CDR1 and CDR2 sequences are SGHRS and YFSETQ. The ends were cut back, 0 bases at V and 0 bases at J, with 16 bases in the middle. This CDR3 is built from 18 residues. The CDR3 region has the DNA TGCGCCAGCAGCTTGGCCGATAAAGGTTACCCCTCTGGAAACACCATATATTTT. It encodes CASSLADKGYPSGNTIYF.

Details on this clone: Other DNA sequences in this sample translate to the same CDR3. V usage is TRBV10-3 and J usage is TRBJ1-2, with D maybe TRBD1 (6 bases). V was cut by 6 bases and J by 3 bases, with 8 bases left in between. The CDR3 consists of 12 residues. The germline gives CDR1 ENHRY, CDR2 SYGVKD. The CDR3 spells CAISSGDYGYTF. CDR3 in DNA: TGTGCCATCAGCTCAGGGGACTATGGCTACACCTTC.

This chain joins TRBV4-1 and TRBJ2-3; D possibly corresponds to TRBD1 (6 bases). V was trimmed by 1 base and J by 0 bases, leaving 11 bases between them. Germline V CDR1 and CDR2: MGHRA, YSYEKL. CDR3 size: 16 residues. CDR3: CASSQGRQASTDTQYF. CDR3 nucleotide sequence: TGCGCCAGCAGCCAAGGGAGACAGGCTAGCACAGATACGCAGTATTTT.

This rearrangement joins TRBV2 to TRBJ2-7; TRBD2 matches 9 bases. Germline-derived CDR1 and CDR2 are SNHLY and FYNNEI. V trimming: 7 bases; J trimming: 6 bases; junction bases outside the gene matches: 10. The CDR3 sequence is 14 residues long. DNA for the CDR3: TGTGCCAGCACCCCGGGACTAGCTGCTCTCGAGCAGTACTTC. It translates to CASTPGLAALEQYF.

The chain links TRBV18 to TRBJ2-5; 8 bases map to TRBD2. CDR1 is KGHSH and CDR2 is LQKENI in the germline V gene. J was trimmed by 7 bases and V by 5 bases; bases with no gene match: 9. The CDR3 consists of 14 residues. The CDR3 nucleotides are TGTGCCAGCTCATTTCAACTAGCGGAGGGGACCCAGTACTTC. Protein sequence: CASSFQLAEGTQYF. The variable domain in full, completed from reference TRBV18 and TRBJ2-5, reads NAGVMQNPRHLVRRRGQEARLRCSPMKGHSHVYWYRQLPEEGLKFMVYLQKENIIDESGMPKERFSAEFPKEGPSILRIQQVVRGDSAAYFCASSFQLAEGTQYFGPGTRLLVL.

This clone was seen once. The chain employs TRBV7-2 and TRBJ2-7, with TRBD1 matching over 8 bases. CDR3 length: 17 residues. Germline CDR1 and CDR2: SGHTA and FQGNSA. With 1 base clipped from V and 6 bases from J, the junction kept 14 bases outside the gene matches. CDR3 nucleotides: TGTGCCAGCAGCTTAGAAGCAACGGACAGGGTCTCGGCCGAGCAGTACTTC. This translates into CASSLEATDRVSAEQYF. Variable domain in full (rest from reference TRBV7-2 and TRBJ2-7): GAGVSQSPSNKVTEKGKDVELRCDPISGHTALYWYRQSLGQGLEFLIYFQGNSAPDKSGLPSDRFSAERTGGSVSTLTIQRTQQEDSAVYLCASSLEATDRVSAEQYFGPGTRLTVT.

The table lists this clone with a count of one. The chain combines TRBV2 with TRBJ2-7; TRBD2 matches 9 bases. After removal of 8 bases from V and 6 bases from J, the junction contained 5 bases not matched to a gene. Germline values: CDR1 SNHLY, CDR2 FYNNEI. The CDR3 has 12 amino acids. As DNA, the CDR3 is TGTGCCAGCCGCGCGGGGGGGCGCGAGCAGTACTTC. Amino acids: CASRAGGREQYF.

This rearrangement joins TRBV7-9 to TRBJ1-2; D is perhaps TRBD1 (6 bases). V gave up 3 bases and J gave up 6 bases, with 17 bases separating them. Germline V CDR1 and CDR2: SEHNR, FQNEAQ (reference sequence). The CDR3 totals 15 residues. CDR3 region: CASSFRGQGLDGYTF. The CDR3 nucleotides are TGTGCCAGCAGCTTCCGGGGGCAGGGCCTGGATGGCTACACCTTC.

This rearrangement joins TRBV7-2 to TRBJ1-2; tentatively, D is TRBD1 (5 bases). Germline CDR1 and CDR2: SGHTA and FQGNSA. This CDR3 spans 14 amino acids. The V end was cut by 5 bases, the J end by 2 bases, with 12 bases between. CDR3 sequence (DNA): TGTGCCAGCAGCCCGAGTCGGGGGAACTATGGCTACACCTTC. Translated: CASSPSRGNYGYTF. Using reference TRBV7-2 and TRBJ1-2 for the parts outside the CDR3, the full variable domain is GAGVSQSPSNKVTEKGKDVELRCDPISGHTALYWYRQSLGQGLEFLIYFQGNSAPDKSGLPSDRFSAERTGGSVSTLTIQRTQQEDSAVYLCASSPSRGNYGYTFGSGTRLTVV.

This chain uses TRBV7-8 with TRBJ2-1; 10 bases line up with TRBD1. The V gene's germline CDR1 is SGHVS and CDR2 FQNEAQ. The CDR3 covers 13 residues. After removal of 5 bases from V and 7 bases from J, the junction contained 2 bases not matched to a gene. CDR3 protein: CASSGTGANEQFF. In DNA form, the CDR3 reads TGTGCCAGCAGCGGGACAGGGGCGAATGAGCAGTTCTTC.

J is TRBJ2-1 and V is TRBV29-1; 7 positions agree with TRBD1. J gave up 7 bases and V 8 bases, and 11 bases lay outside the gene matches. The CDR3 runs 13 residues. Germline V CDR1 and CDR2: SQVTM, ANQGSEA. The CDR3 sequence is CSLGQPGRNEQFF. The CDR3 DNA follows: TGCAGCCTGGGACAGCCCGGACGGAATGAGCAGTTCTTC.